One and the same sample provided the 21 T cell receptor beta chains below, sequenced in a study of T-cell reconstitution after alpha-beta-depleted transplantation in children. Construction of the TCRbeta library involved unique molecular identifiers. TCRdb re-called the PCR reads with MiXCR, one entry per CDR3 protein. The sample lists hundreds of thousands of distinct CDR3 sequences; about 24% were seen once. This sample comprised PBMCs, mostly from graft donor cells, obtained 360 days after TCRalphabeta/CD19-depleted stem cell transplant. These receptors all come from a female patient aged 2-15 years who had a stem cell transplant for congenital amegakaryocytic thrombocytopenia, so the T cells may come from the graft donor.

The chain recombines TRBV14 with TRBJ2-3, with 9 bases matching TRBD1. V lost 4 bases, J lost 5 bases, and 7 bases stayed unmatched. The CDR3 has 15 amino acids. CDR1 is SGHDN and CDR2 is FVKESK in the germline V gene. The CDR3 DNA reads TGTGCCAGCAGCCCGCGGACAGGGGTGTTAGATACGCAGTATTTT. Protein: CASSPRTGVLDTQYF. Drawing the rest from reference TRBV14 and TRBJ2-3, the complete variable domain is EAGVTQFPSHSVIEKGQTVTLRCDPISGHDNLYWYRRVMGKEIKFLLHFVKESKQDESGMPNNRFLAERTGGTYSTLKVQPAELEDSGVYFCASSPRTGVLDTQYFGPGTRLTVL.

This clonotype turned up a few times. This sequence joins TRBV7-9 and TRBJ1-6; 9 bases map to TRBD1. This CDR3 comprises 15 residues. The trim removed 1 base at V and 7 bases at J, leaving 2 bases unmatched. The germline gives CDR1 SEHNR, CDR2 FQNEAQ (reference sequence). Here the CDR3 reads CASSLVGQGNSPLHF. In DNA form, the CDR3 reads TGTGCCAGCAGCTTAGTCGGACAGGGGAATTCACCCCTCCACTTT.

This clonotype has a handful of counts. The chain couples TRBV15 to TRBJ2-1; 8 bases are a match to TRBD2. Per germline, CDR1 LNHNV and CDR2 YYDKDF (reference sequence). The CDR3 is made up of 15 amino acids. Trimming at V came to 2 bases and at J to 6 bases, leaving 6 bases not matched to a gene. The CDR3 is CATSRRTSFSNEQFF. In DNA form, the CDR3 reads TGTGCCACCAGCAGACGGACTAGCTTTTCCAATGAGCAGTTCTTC.

Written as DNA, the CDR3 is TGCGCCAGCAGCCGGGACCCGACGCTTGACACCATATATTTT. This translates into CASSRDPTLDTIYF. This rearrangement joins TRBV5-1 to TRBJ1-3; perhaps TRBD1 as D (5 bases). CDR3 length: 14 amino acids. Trimming left V 4 bases short and J 8 bases short, with 16 bases between. Germline lookup yields CDR1 SGHRS and CDR2 YFSETQ.

The chain carries TRBV28 and TRBJ2-7, with D possibly being TRBD2 (5 bases). The length of the CDR3 is 15 residues. V lost 1 base and J lost 3, with 13 bases in between. The germline CDR1 and CDR2 sequences are MDHEN and SYDVKM. The DNA of the CDR3 is TGTGCCAGCAGTTTATTGGATGCTAGCAGCTACGAGCAGTACTTC. Translated: CASSLLDASSYEQYF.

The sample holds many counts of this clonotype. The rearrangement joins TRBV6-5 to TRBJ2-5; D ambiguous. This CDR3 comprises 16 residues. The V gene lost 0 bases and the J gene lost 2 bases, with 13 bases spanning the gap. Per the germline V gene, CDR1 is MNHEY and CDR2 is SVGAGI. The CDR3 sequence is CASSYSWARIQETQYF. In nucleotides, the CDR3 is TGTGCCAGCAGTTACTCGTGGGCCCGCATACAAGAGACCCAGTACTTC.

This clonotype came up a few times. This chain joins TRBV4-2 and TRBJ2-1, with 8 positions matching TRBD2. J lost 7 bases, V lost 5 bases, and 13 bases had no gene match. The CDR3 spans 16 residues. Germline CDR1 and CDR2: LGHNA and YNFKEQ. The CDR3 DNA follows: TGTGCCAGCAGCTCGCCAGGGCGGGAGGTTTTGAATGAGCAGTTCTTC. Protein: CASSSPGREVLNEQFF.

The rearrangement uses TRBV20-1 and TRBJ2-1; 13 bases are a match to TRBD2. This CDR3 comprises 16 residues. Per the germline V gene, CDR1 is DFQATT and CDR2 is SNEGSKA (reference sequence). V gave up 2 bases and J gave up 10 bases; unmatched junction bases: 11. DNA for the CDR3: TGCAGTGCTAGATTGGTCGGGACTAGCGGGGCGTGGGAGCAGTTCTTC. Amino acids: CSARLVGTSGAWEQFF.

In this sample, this clonotype turned up once. It may be a read error: a sequence one base away is much more abundant. V gene TRBV28 combines with J gene TRBJ1-1; possible D gene TRBD1, 6 bases. CDR3 length: 14 residues. Trimming took off 5 bases at V and 4 bases at J, with 14 bases between the two ends. Germline CDR1 is MDHEN and CDR2 is SYDVKM. In nucleotides, the CDR3 is TGTGCCAGCAGTCTTCTGACAGGTGGCACTGAAGCTTTCTTT. Translating it yields CASSLLTGGTEAFF.

This clonotype has a count of ten or more. The chain is built from TRBV2 and TRBJ1-5, with D hard to call. Trimming pared 3 bases from V and 5 bases from J, leaving 5 bases between. This CDR3 spans 12 amino acids. Germline-derived CDR1 and CDR2 are SNHLY and FYNNEI. In DNA, the CDR3 is TGTGCCAGCAGTGAGGGATATCAGCCCCAGCATTTT. It encodes CASSEGYQPQHF.

This clonotype was counted between two and nine times. The chain carries TRBV5-1 and TRBJ2-7; unclear D gene. The germline V gene encodes CDR1 SGHRS and CDR2 YFSETQ. The germline V and J ends were trimmed by 1 base and 3 bases, with 8 bases remaining between them. The CDR3 loop spans 13 amino acids. Here the CDR3 DNA reads TGCGCCAGCAGCTTGAAGGGCAACTACGAGCAGTACTTC. Residues: CASSLKGNYEQYF.

This chain uses TRBV7-8 with TRBJ2-1; D gene ambiguous. The CDR3 totals 14 residues. Between the trimmed V and J ends, which lost 4 bases and 4 bases, there was a span of 11 bases. Germline V lookup: CDR1 SGHVS, CDR2 FQNEAQ. The CDR3 DNA reads as TGTGCCAGCAGCTCACTCCTAGATTACAATGAGCAGTTCTTC. Translation: CASSSLLDYNEQFF.

This chain uses TRBV5-1 with TRBJ2-1; D may be TRBD1 (6 bases). The CDR3 spans 15 residues. CDR1 is SGHRS and CDR2 is YFSETQ in the germline V gene. The germline V and J ends were trimmed by 3 bases and 1 base, with 11 bases remaining between them. CDR3 region: CASSSGQGSYNEQFF. CDR3 coding DNA: TGCGCCAGCAGCTCGGGCCAGGGGTCCTACAATGAGCAGTTCTTC.

A few counts support this clonotype. J is TRBJ2-7 and V is TRBV20-1; TRBD1 agrees at 10 bases. Germline trimming cut 2 bases from V and 6 bases from J; bases unmatched to any gene: 13. This CDR3 comprises 16 residues. CDR1 and CDR2 from the germline V gene are DFQATT and SNEGSKA (reference sequence). The CDR3 region is CSARKGAATGGPEQYF. The CDR3 DNA is TGCAGTGCTAGAAAGGGTGCCGCGACAGGGGGCCCCGAGCAGTACTTC.

The chain links TRBV12-3 or TRBV12-4 to TRBJ1-1, with D unresolved. Trimming took off 5 bases at V and 4 bases at J, with 17 bases between the two ends. The CDR3 has 15 amino acids. CDR3 bases: TGTGCCAGCAGTCTCCCCGGGATGGTGCGCACTGAAGCTTTCTTT. The encoded protein is CASSLPGMVRTEAFF.

With regard to this clonotype: The junction departs from the called germline gene at one end, perhaps through a read error. The J gene is TRBJ1-1, the V gene TRBV20-1; D is unclear. Germline CDR1 reads DFQATT; CDR2 reads SNEGSKA (reference sequence). The CDR3 runs to 13 residues. CDR3: CIAREKMNTEAFF. The DNA for the CDR3 is TGCATTGCTAGAGAAAAGATGAACACTGAAGCTTTCTTT.

This clonotype occurred a few times. The rearrangement links TRBV20-1 to TRBJ2-1, with D unresolved. Germline V gives CDR1 DFQATT, CDR2 SNEGSKA (reference sequence). This CDR3 contains 16 residues. V dropped 1 base and J dropped 3 bases, with 16 bases sitting between them. CDR3 in DNA: TGCAGTGCTAGAGGGCCCTTGGGGTTGGGCTACAATGAGCAGTTCTTC. Amino acid sequence: CSARGPLGLGYNEQFF.

V usage is TRBV6-4 and J usage is TRBJ2-1; possible D gene TRBD1, 6 bases. V was cut by 6 bases and J by 6 bases, with 15 bases left in between. This CDR3 has 14 amino acids. Germline V gene sequence: CDR1 MRHNA, CDR2 SNTAGT. CDR3 sequence: CASRREAGVNEQFF. The CDR3 DNA sequence: TGTGCCAGCAGGCGCGAGGCAGGGGTCAATGAGCAGTTCTTC.

This clonotype was observed many times. The V gene is TRBV12-3 or TRBV12-4, the J gene TRBJ1-4; 10 nucleotides match TRBD1. The CDR3 is 14 residues long. J was trimmed by 6 bases and V by 3 bases; bases with no gene match: 1. CDR3 DNA: TGTGCCAGCAGTTTGGACAGGGGGGATGAAAAACTGTTTTTT. This gives the protein CASSLDRGDEKLFF.

Only a few counts were recorded for this clonotype. This sequence joins TRBV20-1 and TRBJ1-6, with unresolved D. Trimming shortened V by 5 bases and J by 3 bases, and 11 bases separated the two germline ends. Germline CDR1 DFQATT, CDR2 SNEGSKA (reference sequence). The CDR3 covers 14 residues. CDR3 DNA sequence: TGCAGTGCTCTCGCAAACCGCTATAATTCACCCCTCCACTTT. It is translated as CSALANRYNSPLHF.

The gene calls are TRBV12-3 or TRBV12-4 and TRBJ1-2; TRBD1 might be the D (5 bases). V lost 1 base and J lost 2, with 17 bases in between. This CDR3 has 17 amino acids. The CDR3 DNA sequence: TGTGCCAGCAGTTTAGGAGCGGGGCCCATTTGGAACTATGGCTACACCTTC. Translated: CASSLGAGPIWNYGYTF.